This T cell receptor (beta chain) emerged from a study of blood T cell repertoires in COVID-19. Overall study context: The samples span acute and convalescent COVID-19 from the United States, Italy and Spain. The cDNA or gDNA used as material had been derived from T cells, B-cell-depleted T cells, or PBMCs.

In the authors' methods: Amplified reference gene primers provided the basis for estimating nucleated cell counts. Some clones are missing from TCRdb's copy, which holds only in-frame ones; the method was immunoSEQ multiplex PCR. The V and J calls and clone size come from that table; D and trimming were worked out from the DNA. The sample comprises under 250,000 clones, approximately 89% of which are singletons, and around 6.5% rests with the top ten. The germline CDR1 and CDR2 sequences are MDHEN and SYDVKM. The V and J ends lost 2 bases and 1 base respectively, with 8 bases between them. The CDR3 runs 14 residues. While infection was still active, Seattle patients were enrolled and then followed longitudinally.

The chain links TRBV28 to TRBJ1-1; a weak D match, TRBD1 (6 bases). The TCR sequence derives from a woman between 25 and 40 years old with COVID-19, enrolled during active disease. Sequenced material: peripheral blood. Written as DNA, the CDR3 is TGTGCCAGCAGTTTAACAGGGCAGAACACTGAAGCTTTCTTT. Its translation: CASSLTGQNTEAFF.